A single sample gave rise to the 13 T cell receptor beta chains below, sequenced in a study of post-analysis software for immune sequencing data. Study results and limitations: With TRBV5-6, TRBV5-1 and TRBV20-1 included, 4 to 6 TRBV segments were more frequent in patients than in controls.

TCR beta cDNA libraries included unique molecular identifiers. TCRdb reanalysed the PCR reads using MiXCR and keeps one entry per CDR3 protein. The table lists a few hundred thousand distinct CDR3 sequences, 30% to 40% of them singletons. Their antigens are not known. Sequencing was done on a sample of blood. The source of these receptors is a girl younger than 18 with multiple sclerosis.

This clonotype appeared a few times. V gene TRBV5-1 combines with J gene TRBJ2-3; 7 bases are shared with TRBD1. Germline V gene lookup returns CDR1 SGHRS and CDR2 YFSETQ. The CDR3 is 13 residues long. Trimming removed 0 bases from V and 6 bases from J; junction bases left unmatched: 1. As DNA, the CDR3 is TGCGCCAGCAGCTTGGCCAGGGGGGATACGCAGTATTTT. This translates into CASSLARGDTQYF.

In its sample, this clonotype was seen once. Sequence at one end of the junction differs from germline and may be a read error. As DNA, the CDR3 is TGTGCCGGCAGCCAATGTCTTGAGCAGTTCTTC. Amino acids: CAGSQCLEQFF. This rearrangement joins TRBV14 to TRBJ2-1; D is unresolved. The length of the CDR3 is 11 residues. Looked up from germline, CDR1 is SGHDN and CDR2 is FVKESK.

V and J are TRBV7-6 and TRBJ2-3; 7 bases fit TRBD2. The CDR3 spans 18 residues. Germline V gene data show CDR1 as SGHVS and CDR2 as FNYEAQ. Germline trimming cut 3 bases from V and 2 bases from J; bases unmatched to any gene: 14. This CDR3 reads CASSLAPSGGGDTDTQYF. CDR3 DNA sequence: TGTGCCAGCAGCTTGGCGCCCAGCGGCGGGGGAGACACAGATACGCAGTATTTT.

The chain recombines TRBV4-1 with TRBJ2-7; no clear D. V gave up 3 bases and J gave up 2 bases, with 14 bases separating them. There are 15 residues in the CDR3. Per the germline V gene, CDR1 is MGHRA and CDR2 is YSYEKL. CDR3 coding DNA: TGCGCCAGCAGCCACAACGACCTACACGCCTACGAGCAGTACTTC. Its translation is CASSHNDLHAYEQYF.

A few counts support this clonotype. The chain combines TRBV27 with TRBJ2-5; 7 bases match TRBD1. The CDR3 sequence is 16 residues long. V lost 5 bases, J lost 4 bases, and 13 bases stayed unmatched. The germline CDR1 and CDR2 sequences are MNHEY and SMNVEV (reference sequence). DNA for the CDR3: TGTGCCAGCAGTCTAACAGGGGCAACACACGGAGAGACCCAGTACTTC. This translates into CASSLTGATHGETQYF.

The chain combines TRBV12-3 or TRBV12-4 with TRBJ2-3; D gene uncertain. This CDR3 is built from 14 residues. V gave up 5 bases and J gave up 0 bases, with 9 bases separating them. This CDR3 is CASSSSSSTDTQYF. The CDR3 DNA is TGTGCCAGCAGTAGTTCCTCTAGCACAGATACGCAGTATTTT.

The V and J genes are TRBV11-1 and TRBJ1-6; D is possibly TRBD1 (6 bases). Trimming took 4 bases from V and 0 from J, leaving 10 bases between them. The CDR3 is 16 residues long. Germline V gene lookup returns CDR1 SGHAT and CDR2 FQDESV (reference sequence). The CDR3 loop reads CASSYGGGSYNSPLHF. The CDR3, as DNA: TGTGCCAGCAGCTACGGAGGGGGCTCCTATAATTCACCCCTCCACTTT.

This clonotype was detected a few times. The CDR3 DNA sequence: TGTGCCAGCAGCCAAGAGGGACCCGCTAGCACAGATACGCAGTATTTT. Encoded protein: CASSQEGPASTDTQYF. The chain is built from TRBV4-2 and TRBJ2-3, with D perhaps being TRBD1 or TRBD2 (5 bases each). Germline CDR1 LGHNA, CDR2 YNFKEQ. The CDR3 runs 16 residues. V lost 0 bases and J 0 bases, leaving 10 bases between the germline ends.

Here the CDR3 DNA reads TGCGCCAGCAGCCAAGATCAGTCGGCAGGGGCGAATGAGCAGTTCTTC. Translated, it gives CASSQDQSAGANEQFF. The chain has TRBV4-1 and TRBJ2-1, with D perhaps matching TRBD1 (6 bases). The CDR3 covers 16 residues. V lost 0 bases, J lost 7 bases, and 16 bases lay in between. Germline CDR1 reads MGHRA; CDR2 reads YSYEKL.

This chain joins TRBV27 and TRBJ2-3; a possible D gene is TRBD1 (6 bases). Deletions cut 10 bases from V and 0 bases from J, with 14 bases between. This CDR3 contains 14 residues. CDR1 is MNHEY, CDR2 SMNVEV, per germline (reference sequence). Here the CDR3 DNA reads TGTGCCACCCAGGACAGAAAAAGCACAGATACGCAGTATTTT. As protein: CATQDRKSTDTQYF.

The chain is built from TRBV29-1 and TRBJ2-3; the D gene is possibly TRBD1 (6 bases). This CDR3 comprises 14 residues. V was trimmed by 3 bases and J by 6 bases, leaving 16 bases between them. Germline-derived CDR1 and CDR2 are SQVTM and ANQGSEA. The CDR3 nucleotides read TGCAGCGTTGATCAGGGATCGAGGGGGGATACGCAGTATTTT. Translation gives CSVDQGSRGDTQYF.

The chain couples TRBV12-3 or TRBV12-4 to TRBJ2-7; 11 positions agree with TRBD1. The tail of the sequence fits TRBJ2-5 better, so the J call may be wrong. The CDR3 is made up of 16 amino acids. The CDR3 sequence: CASSSRTGGAYETQYF. CDR3 nucleotides: TGTGCCAGCAGTTCTCGGACAGGGGGCGCCTATGAGACCCAGTACTTC.

This sequence joins TRBV4-2 and TRBJ2-3; 12 bases align to TRBD2. The V gene end was trimmed by 2 bases and the J gene end by 6 bases; junction bases not matched to a gene: 6. The CDR3 extends over 16 amino acids. Germline CDR1 and CDR2: LGHNA and YNFKEQ. The CDR3: CASSQLLGLAGDTQYF. The CDR3 DNA sequence: TGTGCCAGCAGCCAACTCCTTGGACTAGCGGGGGATACGCAGTATTTT.